This entry lists 4 T cell receptor beta chains sequenced from one sample in a study of blood T cell repertoires in COVID-19 (dated by TCRdb to 2020 to 2021). The library came from the immunoSEQ multiplex PCR assay. The clones in this table, taken by TCRdb from immuneACCESS, are in-frame only. Not every clone is retained; where verified, under half of the shortfall comes from an unresolved V gene, and the cause of the rest is unknown. A total of about 280,000 clones appear in this sample, 87% of them only once. 2.2% of the sample is in the top ten clones. Sequencing used peripheral blood. The source of these receptors is a woman in her forties or fifties who had recovered from COVID-19.

The rearrangement links TRBV6-5 to TRBJ1-4; D remains ambiguous. Between the trimmed V and J ends, which lost 0 bases and 7 bases, there was a span of 9 bases. CDR3 length: 14 residues. From germline, CDR1 is MNHEY and CDR2 SVGAGI. The CDR3: CASSYSSPPEKLFF. CDR3 bases: TGTGCCAGCAGTTACTCGAGTCCCCCTGAAAAACTGTTTTTT.

J is TRBJ1-1 and V is TRBV2; weak D call: TRBD1 (6 bases). The CDR3 runs 15 residues. CDR1 and CDR2 from the germline V gene are SNHLY and FYNNEI. The V end was cut by 4 bases, the J end by 0 bases, with 12 bases between. The CDR3 reads CASSVQGTVNTEAFF. The CDR3 nucleotides read TGTGCCAGCAGTGTCCAGGGGACCGTGAACACTGAAGCTTTCTTT. Complete variable domain (other parts from reference TRBV2 and TRBJ1-1): EPEVTQTPSHQVTQMGQEVILRCVPISNHLYFYWYRQILGQKVEFLVSFYNNEISEKSEIFDDQFSVERPDGSNFTLKIRSTKLEDSAMYFCASSVQGTVNTEAFFGQGTRLTVV.

This rearrangement joins TRBV28 to TRBJ1-2; no definite D call. Looked up from germline, CDR1 is MDHEN and CDR2 is SYDVKM. V was pared by 5 bases and J by 3 bases, with 7 bases between. The CDR3 spans 12 residues. This chain's CDR3 is CASSGVYYGYTF. The CDR3 bases are TGTGCCAGCAGTGGAGTCTACTATGGCTACACCTTC.

The chain is built from TRBV5-1 and TRBJ2-7; TRBD2 matches 15 bases. Germline V CDR1 and CDR2: SGHRS, YFSETQ. CDR3 length equals 15 residues. V shed 4 bases and J 6 bases; nucleotides not matched to a gene: 5. CDR3: CASSPGLAGGSEQYF. Written as DNA, the CDR3 is TGCGCCAGCAGCCCAGGACTAGCGGGGGGGTCCGAGCAGTACTTC.